The entry below describes one T cell receptor (beta chain). What it binds is not known. An Oncomine TCR Beta short-read assay was used to sequence the DNA from cultured CD4+ T cells. From the PCR reads, TCRdb called clonotypes with MiXCR, one entry per CDR3 protein. The sample comprises more than 1,500 distinct CDR3 sequences, about three fifths of which are singletons, and about 86% rests with the top ten. The record originates from a study of vaccination and CD4 T cells after COVID-19. In the study overall: Convalescent patients gave post-COVID blood a median approximately 100 days post-diagnosis, range 35 to 161. Timing of post-vaccine sample collection was a median around 72 days after dose two, with a range of 14 to 241. General study points: Convalescent patients displayed a median around 86% of reactive clones emerging only post-vaccination.

As to treatment: roughly 10-day PBMC culture with coronavirus spike peptide pools or control peptides (ViraFEST assay). Those CD4+ T cells from the unexposed donor predate the COVID-19 pandemic (2011-2018). After expanding antigen-specific T cells with peptide pools, ViraFEST sequenced their TCRs. The CDR3 is 14 amino acids. Germline V gene data show CDR1 as DFQATT and CDR2 as SNEGSKA (reference sequence). The V gene end was trimmed by 5 bases and the J gene end by 8 bases; junction bases not matched to a gene: 13. The sequenced sample was CD4+ T cells from blood, cultured in vitro. This TCR was sampled from a human donor in good health. This chain connects TRBV20-1 to TRBJ1-2, with 8 bases aligning to TRBD1. CDR3 in amino acids: CSAGRPGTGGGYTF. The CDR3 DNA is TGCAGTGCTGGCCGCCCCGGGACAGGTGGCGGCTACACCTTC.